Listed below are T cell receptor beta chains from one sample, sequenced in a study of vaccination effects on CD4 cells after COVID-19. Their recognized antigens are unknown. The protocol was immunoSEQ multiplex PCR, while the TCRdb copy is restricted to in-frame clones and leaves out a portion. Seen here are around 66,000 clones, around 69% observed once, and the top ten hold 2.2%. This sample comprised CD4+ T cells from PBMCs cultured without peptide, obtained after COVID-19 vaccination. These TCRs come from a human donor who received a COVID-19 vaccine. Each CDR3 is given with its conserved first and last residue. D genes are given only for firm matches. The listing skips clone size in some rows; elsewhere it reads once, few, many or a size class.

NA TRBD2 TRBJ2-3 TRBV6-6 TGTGCCAGCAGTCAGACTAGCGGGGGGGCAGGCGGGGGTACGCAGTATTTT CASSQTSGGAGGGTQYF
NA NA TRBJ2-5 TRBV28 TGTGCCAGCAGTTTACATAGTGGGGGCCAAGAGACCCAGTACTTC CASSLHSGGQETQYF
NA NA TRBJ1-6 TRBV5-1 TGCGCCAGCAGCTCCCTCGGCCCGCCTCATTCACCCCTCCACTTT CASSSLGPPHSPLHF
NA NA TRBJ2-3 TRBV10-3 TGTGCCATCAGTGAGGGAACAGATACGCAGTATTTT CAISEGTDTQYF
NA NA TRBJ1-1 TRBV6-5 TGTGCCAGCAGTCCAGTGATGGGGTCGGAAGCTTTCTTT CASSPVMGSEAFF
few TRBD1 TRBJ1-2 TRBV6-5 TGTGCCAGCAGTTGGGACACAGGGGGCGGAGGCTACACCTTC CASSWDTGGGGYTF
NA TRBD2 TRBJ2-2 TRBV18 TGTGCCAGCTCACCTCAGAGAGCGGGAGTCACCGGGGAGCTGTTTTTT CASSPQRAGVTGELFF
NA TRBD1 TRBJ2-1 TRBV7-8 TGTGCCAGCAGCCATCAGAGGACAGGGGGAAATGAGCAGTTCTTC CASSHQRTGGNEQFF
NA NA TRBJ1-1 TRBV5-1 TGCGCCAGCAGCTTGTACGGGTTCACTGAAGCTTTCTTT CASSLYGFTEAFF
NA NA TRBJ2-2 TRBV18 TGTGCCAGCTCACCAAGCCTGATGCAGAACACCGGGGAGCTGTTTTTT CASSPSLMQNTGELFF
NA TRBD1 TRBJ1-2 TRBV5-1 TGCGCCAGCAGCCCAGGGGACAGGAGACCTAGCTTAAATGGCTACACCTTC CASSPGDRRPSLNGYTF
few NA TRBJ1-2 TRBV19 TGTGCCAGTATGACCCAGCCCTATGGCTACACCTTC CASMTQPYGYTF
NA NA TRBJ2-1 TRBV7-3 TGTGCCAGCAGCGAACAGGGAGGGTCCTACAATGAGCAGTTCTTC CASSEQGGSYNEQFF
NA NA TRBJ1-4 TRBV19 TGTGCCACCCATCCTTCGGGAGCAACTAATGAAAAACTGTTTTTT CATHPSGATNEKLFF
NA NA TRBJ1-2 TRBV6-1 TGTGCCAGCAGTGAAGTGGGACAAGCTGATGGCTACACCTTC CASSEVGQADGYTF
NA NA TRBJ2-3 TRBV5-1 TGCGCCAGCAGAACGGGGCCCCTCGGGGCAGATACGCAGTATTTT CASRTGPLGADTQYF
NA NA TRBJ1-1 TRBV6-5 TGTGCCAGCAGTTACCCAGGAGGGAACACTGAAGCTTTCTTT CASSYPGGNTEAFF
NA NA TRBJ1-6 TRBV2 TGTGCCAGCAGTTCGGGACCAAATGGAGCACCCCTCCACTTT CASSSGPNGAPLHF
few NA TRBJ1-1 TRBV6-5 TGTGCCAGCACCGGATGGGGGGGGACTGAAGCTTTCTTT CASTGWGGTEAFF
NA NA TRBJ2-5 TRBV14 TGTGCCAGCAGCCAACTAGTACAAGAGACCCAGTACTTC CASSQLVQETQYF
few NA TRBJ2-2 TRBV2 TGTGCCAGCAGTGTTTTAGGGGAGCTGTTTTTT CASSVLGELFF
NA NA TRBJ1-5 TRBV11-2 TGTGCCAGCAGCCTCTCGAATGGGCCCCAGCATTTT CASSLSNGPQHF
NA TRBD2 TRBJ2-3 TRBV25-1 TGTGCCAGCAGTGATCCGGGGGGGCCCACAGATACGCAGTATTTT CASSDPGGPTDTQYF
NA NA TRBJ2-6 TRBV4-3 TGCGCCAGCAGCCAACAACGGACTGACCTGGTGGCCAACGTCCTGACTTTC CASSQQRTDLVANVLTF